This paragraph reports one TCR beta chain. Sequencing used immunoSEQ multiplex PCR; TCRdb keeps in-frame clones, though not all of them. The sample lists almost 20,000 clones, 86% occurring once. The data are from a study of T cell changes during pregnancy in multiple sclerosis. Germline CDR1 reads LNHDA; CDR2 reads SQIVND (reference sequence). The germline V and J ends were trimmed by 5 bases and 8 bases, with 13 bases remaining between them. The CDR3 runs to 13 residues. The V call is TRBV19, the J call TRBJ1-5; D is undetermined. The sample was CD8+ T cells from peripheral blood mononuclear cells, taken in the third trimester of pregnancy. This TCR came from a female donor in good health, enrolled as a control in a pregnancy study. The CDR3 DNA reads TGTGCCAGTAGTCTGGCGGTGGAGGAGCCCCAGCATTTT. It translates to CASSLAVEEPQHF.